The rows below give T cell receptor beta chains drawn from one sample of a study of T cell responses to AZD1222 COVID-19 vaccine. TCRdb's table, derived via immunoSEQ multiplex PCR, lists solely in-frame clones and lacks some. This sample carries about 140,000 clones, approximately 90% of them seen once, and the ten largest clones take around 3.7%. The input for sequencing was peripheral blood, taken on day 0 of AZD1222 vaccination. Receptor source: an adult in good health. Each CDR3 is given with its conserved first and last residue. A D gene is named only where the DNA matches it firmly. Size is omitted from some rows. Given values are once, few, many or a class for expanded clones.

>TRBV18|-|TRBJ1-2|TRBD1
CASSLVGTGGSVSGYTF
TGTGCCAGCTCATTAGTCGGGACAGGAGGGAGTGTGTCTGGCTACACCTTC
>TRBV5-4|once|TRBJ2-6|-
CASSLGLNSGANVLTF
TGTGCCAGCAGCTTGGGACTCAACTCTGGGGCCAACGTCCTGACTTTC
>TRBV18|-|TRBJ1-1|TRBD1
CASSPGQGAWGNTEAFF
TGTGCCAGCTCACCAGGGCAGGGGGCTTGGGGGAACACTGAAGCTTTCTTT
>TRBV5-5|-|TRBJ1-1|-
CASSAPGRTMNTEAFF
TGTGCCAGCAGCGCACCGGGACGGACTATGAACACTGAAGCTTTCTTT
>TRBV15|-|TRBJ1-2|TRBD1
CATSPKGAGYGYTF
TGTGCCACCAGCCCCAAGGGGGCGGGCTATGGCTACACCTTC
>TRBV30|-|TRBJ2-2|-
CAWSVPAGRFTGELFF
TGTGCCTGGAGTGTACCGGCGGGGCGGTTCACCGGGGAGCTGTTTTTT
>TRBV11-3|-|TRBJ2-7|TRBD1
CASSHRDRVYEQYF
TGTGCCAGCAGCCACCGGGACAGAGTCTACGAGCAGTACTTC
>TRBV5-1|-|TRBJ1-2|-
CASSLNTENYGYTF
TGCGCCAGCAGCTTGAATACAGAAAACTATGGCTACACCTTC
>TRBV3-1/TRBV3-2|-|TRBJ1-2|TRBD1
CASSLGTGGSYGYTF
TGTGCCAGCAGCCTTGGGACAGGGGGGTCCTATGGCTACACCTTC
>TRBV4-2|-|TRBJ2-7|-
CASSQVGETSFVSEQYF
TGTGCCAGCAGCCAAGTCGGGGAGACGTCTTTCGTATCGGAGCAGTACTTC
>TRBV10-3|-|TRBJ1-4|-
CAISESLGNEKLFF
TGTGCCATCAGTGAGTCGTTAGGGAATGAAAAACTGTTTTTT
>TRBV7-6|-|TRBJ1-2|-
CASSLWRHGYTF
TGTGCCAGCAGCCTCTGGAGGCATGGCTACACCTTC
>TRBV12-3/TRBV12-4|-|TRBJ2-7|-
CASSLPLGEQYF
TGTGCCAGCAGTTTGCCCCTGGGAGAGCAGTACTTC
>TRBV3-1/TRBV3-2|-|TRBJ1-3|TRBD1
CASSQVTGAGNTIYF
TGTGCCAGCAGCCAAGTCACAGGGGCTGGAAACACCATATATTTT
>TRBV27|-|TRBJ2-2|-
CASRTDYTGELFF
TGTGCCAGCAGGACAGACTACACCGGGGAGCTGTTTTTT
>TRBV4-2|-|TRBJ1-6|-
CASSSTDPGVDSPLHF
TGTGCCAGCAGCTCAACAGATCCCGGGGTTGATTCACCCCTCCACTTT
>TRBV7-2|-|TRBJ1-4|TRBD1
CASSLDSARGPEKLFF
TGTGCCAGCAGCTTAGATTCGGCCAGGGGGCCTGAAAAACTGTTTTTT
>TRBV5-1|-|TRBJ1-2|-
CASSLGDQPYGYTF
TGCGCCAGCAGCTTGGGGGACCAACCATATGGCTACACCTTC
>TRBV27|-|TRBJ1-1|-
CASSFRLGGNTEAFF
TGTGCCAGCAGTTTCCGACTAGGGGGAAACACTGAAGCTTTCTTT
>TRBV6-5|once|TRBJ2-1|-
CASSYRSWDTYNEQFF
TGTGCCAGCAGTTACAGGTCTTGGGACACCTACAATGAGCAGTTCTTC
>TRBV3-1/TRBV3-2|-|TRBJ1-4|TRBD1
CASSPPGTVNEKLFF
TGTGCCAGCAGCCCTCCCGGGACAGTTAATGAAAAACTGTTTTTT
>TRBV27|-|TRBJ1-5|TRBD1
CASSLSSIGGDGQPQHF
TGTGCCAGCAGTTTATCCTCTATAGGGGGCGATGGTCAGCCCCAGCATTTT
>TRBV6-2/TRBV6-3|-|TRBJ1-4|-
CASSRDRSEKLFF
TGTGCCAGCAGCCGCGATAGATCTGAAAAACTGTTTTTT
>TRBV5-8|-|TRBJ2-1|TRBD2
CASSLRLARQNEQFF
TGTGCCAGCAGCCTTAGACTAGCCCGACAAAATGAGCAGTTCTTC
>TRBV19|-|TRBJ2-7|-
CASSLDSNYEQYF
TGTGCCAGTAGCTTAGACAGTAACTACGAGCAGTACTTC
>TRBV7-9|-|TRBJ1-1|-
CASSLINTEAFF
TGTGCCAGCAGCTTAATAAACACTGAAGCTTTCTTT
>TRBV6-4|-|TRBJ2-3|TRBD2
CASSDSLGGGPDTQYF
TGTGCCAGCAGTGACTCGTTGGGCGGGGGTCCCGATACGCAGTATTTT
>TRBV5-1|-|TRBJ2-5|-
CASSRTLREQETQYF
TGCGCCAGCAGCCGTACCCTTAGGGAGCAAGAGACCCAGTACTTC
>TRBV27|-|TRBJ2-7|TRBD2
CASSHRTSGKIHEQYF
TGTGCCAGCAGTCATCGTACTAGCGGGAAAATCCACGAGCAGTACTTC
>TRBV27|-|TRBJ1-4|-
CASKGRRDFRSFEKLFF
TGTGCCAGCAAGGGACGGAGGGACTTTAGGTCATTCGAAAAACTGTTTTTT
>TRBV9|-|TRBJ1-1|-
CASSVDPRRGTEAFF
TGTGCCAGCAGCGTAGACCCCAGGAGGGGTACTGAAGCTTTCTTT
>TRBV19|-|TRBJ2-1|-
CASSNRQNNEQFF
TGTGCCAGTAGCAATCGGCAGAACAATGAGCAGTTCTTC
>TRBV4-1|-|TRBJ2-3|-
CASSQDEGRDTQYF
TGCGCCAGCAGCCAAGACGAAGGGAGGGATACGCAGTATTTT
>TRBV19|-|TRBJ2-1|-
CASKQESNNEQFF
TGTGCCAGTAAACAGGAGTCAAACAATGAGCAGTTCTTC
>TRBV29-1|-|TRBJ1-2|-
CSVDRGAGYTF
TGCAGCGTTGATCGAGGAGCGGGCTACACCTTC
>TRBV6-5|-|TRBJ2-5|-
CASSQDVQETQYF
TGTGCCAGCAGCCAGGACGTCCAAGAGACCCAGTACTTC
>TRBV7-9|-|TRBJ2-5|TRBD2
CASSLDRWAGEGETQYF
TGTGCCAGCAGCTTAGATCGGTGGGCGGGAGAAGGAGAGACCCAGTACTTC
>TRBV6-2/TRBV6-3|-|TRBJ1-5|TRBD1
CASSYRTGSSNQPQHF
TGTGCCAGCAGTTACAGGACAGGGTCTAGCAATCAGCCCCAGCATTTT
>TRBV7-6|once|TRBJ2-7|TRBD1
CASSKDRDYEQYF
TGTGCCAGCAGCAAGGACAGGGACTACGAGCAGTACTTC
>TRBV5-6|-|TRBJ2-6|-
CASVSGDSGANVLTF
TGTGCCAGCGTCTCGGGGGACTCTGGGGCCAACGTCCTGACTTTC
>TRBV5-1|-|TRBJ1-5|-
CASSLEGGSNQPQHF
TGCGCCAGCAGCTTGGAGGGGGGAAGCAATCAGCCCCAGCATTTT
>TRBV29-1|-|TRBJ2-5|TRBD2
CSVEITSGRYQETQYF
TGCAGCGTTGAAATTACGAGCGGGAGGTACCAAGAGACCCAGTACTTC
>TRBV7-9|-|TRBJ1-5|-
CASSLVGQGGFSNQPQHF
TGTGCCAGCAGCTTAGTCGGTCAGGGAGGATTTAGCAATCAGCCCCAGCATTTT
>TRBV5-1|-|TRBJ2-1|-
CASSPLGPAYNEQFF
TGCGCCAGCAGCCCCTTGGGGCCAGCCTACAATGAGCAGTTCTTC
>TRBV19|-|TRBJ2-1|TRBD2
CASSLQQRGVKNEQFF
TGTGCCAGTAGCCTTCAACAGCGGGGGGTGAAGAATGAGCAGTTCTTC
>TRBV7-2|-|TRBJ2-2|TRBD2
CASSLRGRAAGELFF
TGTGCCAGCAGCTTACGCGGGAGGGCCGCCGGGGAGCTGTTTTTT
>TRBV19|-|TRBJ1-5|TRBD1
CASSITGANQPQHF
TGTGCCAGTAGTATTACAGGGGCAAATCAGCCCCAGCATTTT
>TRBV29-1|-|TRBJ2-1|TRBD2
CSVERGTSASYNEQFF
TGCAGCGTTGAACGGGGGACTAGCGCATCCTACAATGAGCAGTTCTTC
>TRBV11-1|few|TRBJ1-2|TRBD1
CASSRAPGTAYGYTF
TGTGCCAGCAGCCGGGCCCCGGGGACAGCCTATGGCTACACCTTC
>TRBV11-3|-|TRBJ2-2|TRBD2
CASSPQGGWSSGSPGELFF
TGTGCCAGCAGCCCCCAGGGGGGTTGGTCTAGCGGGAGTCCCGGGGAGCTGTTTTTT
>TRBV11-2|-|TRBJ1-1|-
CASSYGTAAFF
TGTGCCAGCAGCTACGGGACGGCAGCTTTCTTT
>TRBV28|-|TRBJ1-1|-
CASSLSRGGSTEAFF
TGTGCCAGCAGCCTGAGCAGGGGAGGGAGTACTGAAGCTTTCTTT
>TRBV6-6|-|TRBJ2-3|-
CASSYGGAATDTQYF
TGTGCCAGCAGTTACGGTGGCGCAGCCACAGATACGCAGTATTTT
>TRBV29-1|-|TRBJ1-4|TRBD1
CSVSKGQSNEKLFF
TGCAGCGTTTCGAAGGGACAGAGTAATGAAAAACTGTTTTTT
>TRBV11-3|-|TRBJ2-2|-
CASSLLSGIGELFF
TGTGCCAGCAGCTTACTTAGCGGCATCGGGGAGCTGTTTTTT
>TRBV29-1|-|TRBJ1-1|TRBD1
CSVDRAMNTEAFF
TGCAGCGTCGACAGGGCCATGAACACTGAAGCTTTCTTT
>TRBV7-2|few|TRBJ2-3|-
CASSLPSTDTQYF
TGTGCCAGCAGCTTACCGAGTACAGATACGCAGTATTTT
>TRBV11-3|-|TRBJ1-2|-
CASSLDWALGDSNYGYTF
TGTGCCAGCAGCTTAGATTGGGCACTGGGGGACTCTAACTATGGCTACACCTTC